The source of this T cell receptor (beta chain) is a study of T cells in tuberculosis. The CDR3 totals 14 residues. Germline CDR1 is MDHEN and CDR2 is SYDVKM. V lost 2 bases and J lost 5, with 10 bases in between. Clones were read by immunoSEQ multiplex PCR, and TCRdb kept only the in-frame ones, dropping some. This sample has roughly 32,000 clones; approximately 93% occur once, and the top ten carry over 10%. The time point was: new active TB diagnosis, blood taken before or within 7 days of starting treatment. The source is an adult with tuberculosis. The V and J genes are TRBV28 and TRBJ1-5; perhaps TRBD1 as D (6 bases). Sequenced here: PBMCs, sampled at tuberculosis diagnosis. CDR3 in DNA: TGTGCCAGCAGTTTAAGCAGGGGCGATCAGCCCCAGCATTTT. Protein sequence: CASSLSRGDQPQHF. Full variable domain (outside the CDR3, taken from reference TRBV28 and TRBJ1-5): DVKVTQSSRYLVKRTGEKVFLECVQDMDHENMFWYRQDPGLGLRLIYFSYDVKMKEKGDIPEGYSVSREKKERFSLILESASTNQTSMYLCASSLSRGDQPQHFGDGTRLSIL.